This T cell receptor beta chain is from a study of OX40 agonist ivuxolimab in advanced cancers. Study background: Across the patients, intravenous ivuxolimab was delivered every 2 weeks at 0.01 to 10 mg/kg.

Worth noting for this clone: Its antigen remains unknown.

Sequenced by immunoSEQ multiplex PCR; TCRdb stores in-frame clones only, minus some. The table records 70,000 or so clones, over 60% of them present only once. Study outcomes and limitations: Averaged across samples, CD8+ T cells carried more expanded clones than CD4+ did.

From germline, CDR1 is SNHLY and CDR2 FYNNEI. The CDR3 consists of 14 residues. V lost 7 bases and J 2 bases, leaving 13 bases between the germline ends. The sample consisted of CD4+ or CD8+ T cells sorted from blood, taken in a trial of the OX40 agonist ivuxolimab. The source of this sequence is an adult with an advanced solid tumor such as melanoma, head and neck, liver or kidney cancer. The rearrangement uses TRBV2 and TRBJ2-3; D is unresolved. The CDR3 region is CASNVGPHTDTQYF. The CDR3 region has the DNA TGTGCCAGCAACGTAGGGCCCCACACAGATACGCAGTATTTT.